Below are 2 T cell receptor beta chains sequenced from a single sample in a study of tumor-infiltrating lymphocytes in primary liver carcinoma. Extraction also yielded germline DNA, while blood RNA was obtained from unsorted whole blood. The researchers produced TCR beta cDNA from approximately 550 ng total RNA with a constant-region primer. For TCR beta, libraries were produced by three nested multiplex PCR rounds using slightly modified ARM-PCR. The first two PCR rounds, around 11 cycles each, used TRBV1-TRBV30 forward primers and a C-beta reverse primer. TCRdb re-called the multiplex PCR reads through MiXCR, storing one row per CDR3 protein. The repertoire consists of 310,000 or so distinct CDR3 sequences, with roughly 60% occurring once and the leading ten covering 15% to 20%. The sequenced sample was peripheral blood. The source is a woman in her twenties or thirties with primary liver carcinoma and hepatitis B virus infection.

The V and J genes are TRBV6-5 and TRBJ2-7, with 9 bases lining up with TRBD2. The CDR3 runs 16 residues. In germline, CDR1 is MNHEY, CDR2 SVGAGI. Unmatched junction bases numbered 21, after V lost 7 bases and J lost 11 bases. The CDR3 nucleotides are TGTGCCAGCACCGACAAACTAGCGGGCCAGATTGGGGAGGAGTACTTC. Amino acid sequence: CASTDKLAGQIGEEYF.

Note on this clonotype: The CDR3 does not close with the conserved phenylalanine or tryptophan, likely indicating a read error. The chain is built from TRBV10-2 and TRBJ2-2; the D is unclear. The CDR3 runs to 14 residues. The germline V and J ends were trimmed by 6 bases and 0 bases, with 8 bases remaining between them. Germline V lookup: CDR1 WSHSY, CDR2 SAAADI. CDR3 DNA: TGCGCCAGCAGGGCGTACACGAACACCGGGGAGCTGTTTATT. It encodes CASRAYTNTGELFI.